This T cell receptor (beta chain) was recovered during a study of CD4 T cells in relation to SARS-CoV-2 and coronaviruses. Germline CDR1 SEHNR, CDR2 FQNEAQ (reference sequence). V lost 4 bases and J lost 4; bases outside the gene matches: 8. The CDR3 has 16 amino acids. Clones were read by immunoSEQ multiplex PCR, and TCRdb kept only the in-frame ones, dropping some. The sample includes under 70,000 clones, 86% of them seen just once. Before the COVID-19 pandemic, during about 2011-2019, CD4+ T cells were taken from unexposed donors. This clone was recorded a few times. The V call is TRBV7-9, the J call TRBJ1-2; 11 bases fit TRBD1. Sequencing was performed on memory CD4+ T cells from PBMCs. This receptor was obtained from a human donor in good health. CDR3 amino acids: CASSSGQGGLVYGYTF. The CDR3 DNA reads as TGTGCCAGCAGCTCGGGACAGGGGGGCCTGGTCTATGGCTACACCTTC.